The rows below give T cell receptor beta chains drawn from one sample of a study of blood T cell repertoires in COVID-19. Only in-frame clones appear in the TCRdb table, and some are missing; sequencing was by immunoSEQ multiplex PCR. The table includes some 190,000 clones, approximately 81% detected once. The sample consisted of peripheral blood. All receptors come from a woman older than 75 with acute or convalescent COVID-19. Each CDR3 is given with its conserved first and last residue. The order of the fields is V gene, J gene, clone size, D gene, CDR3 protein, CDR3 DNA. The D gene is left open where the match is weak. Clone size is given for some rows only: seen once, a few or many times, or a class if the clone is expanded.

>TRBV18|TRBJ1-6|once|TRBD1
CASSQGQWNSPLHF
TGTGCCAGCTCACAGGGACAGTGGAATTCACCCCTCCACTTT
>TRBV7-8|TRBJ2-7|.|TRBD1
CASSLGTGASLEQYF
TGTGCCAGCAGCCTAGGGACAGGGGCTTCTCTCGAGCAGTACTTC
>TRBV4-3|TRBJ1-5|.|.
CASSQDLGRTGGNQPQHF
TGCGCCAGCAGCCAAGATTTAGGGCGGACGGGGGGCAATCAGCCCCAGCATTTT
>TRBV7-9|TRBJ1-4|.|.
CASSLATTATNEKLFF
TGTGCCAGCAGCTTAGCCACGACTGCAACTAATGAAAAACTGTTTTTT
>TRBV19|TRBJ2-3|.|.
CASSEGGLADTQYF
TGTGCCAGTAGCGAGGGGGGGCTCGCAGATACGCAGTATTTT
>TRBV7-8|TRBJ2-7|.|TRBD2
CASSWTSGAYEQYF
TGTGCCAGCAGCTGGACTAGCGGTGCCTACGAGCAGTACTTC
>TRBV18|TRBJ2-1|.|TRBD1
CASSPLDRVDNEQFF
TGTGCCAGCTCACCTCTCGACAGGGTGGACAATGAGCAGTTCTTC
>TRBV30|TRBJ2-5|once|.
CAWSSRQGETQYF
TGTGCCTGGAGTAGTCGGCAGGGAGAGACCCAGTACTTC
>TRBV12-3/TRBV12-4|TRBJ1-1|.|.
CATLGQTEAFF
TGTGCCACCCTGGGACAAACTGAAGCTTTCTTT
>TRBV6-5|TRBJ1-4|.|.
CASSILDPINEKLFF
TGTGCCAGCAGTATCTTAGATCCTATTAATGAAAAACTGTTTTTT
>TRBV5-1|TRBJ2-7|once|TRBD2
CASTPGTRGYEQYF
TGCGCCAGCACCCCCGGGACTAGGGGATACGAGCAGTACTTC
>TRBV7-2|TRBJ2-3|.|TRBD1
CASSLEGAGWTDTQYF
TGTGCCAGCAGCTTAGAGGGGGCAGGGTGGACAGATACGCAGTATTTT
>TRBV15|TRBJ1-2|few|.
CATSSSNYGYTF
TGTGCCACCTCGAGCTCTAACTATGGCTACACCTTC
>TRBV2|TRBJ1-4|.|TRBD1
CASSTRQGNEKLFF
TGTGCCAGCAGTACGAGACAGGGAAATGAAAAACTGTTTTTT
>TRBV7-2|TRBJ2-7|.|.
CASSFSSGTEQYF
TGTGCCAGCAGCTTTTCGTCAGGAACCGAGCAGTACTTC
>TRBV5-5|TRBJ2-7|.|TRBD1
CASSRNSGTGGASMDF
TGTGCCAGCAGCAGAAACAGCGGGACAGGGGGTGCCAGCATGGACTTC
>TRBV29-1|TRBJ2-5|.|.
CSARTRQETQYF
TGCAGCGCACGGACACGTCAAGAGACCCAGTACTTC
>TRBV5-6|TRBJ1-2|.|.
CASSFAGKYAGYTF
TGTGCCAGCAGCTTCGCGGGAAAATACGCTGGCTACACCTTC
>TRBV6-2/TRBV6-3|TRBJ1-5|.|.
CASSFSLRLYSNQPQHF
TGTGCCAGCAGTTTTTCACTGAGGCTGTACAGCAATCAGCCCCAGCATTTT